The TCR beta chain described here comes from a study of cytomegalovirus exposure and HLA in healthy donors. Findings and limits, study-wide: Some public TCRs appeared in many individuals, while most sequences were rare.

Sequenced by immunoSEQ multiplex PCR; TCRdb stores in-frame clones only, minus some. The sample holds tens of thousands of clones, roughly 93% seen once. Regarding this clone: Its antigen is unknown.

The CDR3 loop spans 16 amino acids. Germline V gives CDR1 SGHTA, CDR2 FQGNSA. V was clipped by 2 bases and J by 3 bases; unmatched bases: 7. The rearrangement uses TRBV7-2 and TRBJ2-1; 7 nucleotides match TRBD2. The sequence came from a man in his thirties or forties in good health and CMV-seronegative. The sample was PBMCs. The CDR3 sequence: CASSLSSAGVYNEQFF. The CDR3 DNA reads TGTGCCAGCAGCTTAAGTTCGGCGGGGGTCTACAATGAGCAGTTCTTC.